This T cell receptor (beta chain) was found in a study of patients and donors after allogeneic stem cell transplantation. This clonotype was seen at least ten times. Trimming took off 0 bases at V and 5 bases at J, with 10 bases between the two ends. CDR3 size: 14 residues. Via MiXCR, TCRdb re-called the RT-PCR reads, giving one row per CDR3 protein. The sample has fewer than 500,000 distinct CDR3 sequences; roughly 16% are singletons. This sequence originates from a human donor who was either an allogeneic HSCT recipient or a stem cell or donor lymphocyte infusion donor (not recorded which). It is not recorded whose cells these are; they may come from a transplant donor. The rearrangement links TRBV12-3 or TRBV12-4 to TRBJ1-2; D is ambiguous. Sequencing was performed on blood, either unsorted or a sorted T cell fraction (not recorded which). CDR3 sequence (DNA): TGTGCCAGCAGTTTAGCGGTTATCCGGTATGGCTACACCTTC. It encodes CASSLAVIRYGYTF.